This TCR beta chain emerged from a study of PD-1 blockade in classical Hodgkin lymphoma. Profiled with immunoSEQ multiplex PCR; TCRdb holds only in-frame clones, not every one. The table has some 22,000 clones, around 80% seen once. This clone was counted a few times. Antigen: not known. Deletions cut 3 bases from V and 5 bases from J, with 13 bases between. Germline assignment: CDR1 ENHRY and CDR2 SYGVKD. The CDR3 loop spans 14 amino acids. All patients experienced relapse after autologous stem cell transplantation, and brentuximab vedotin exposure was variable. Study-wide results and caveats: Those achieving complete response showed baseline diversity like newly diagnosed patients.

The material sequenced was peripheral blood mononuclear cells (PBMCs), taken before the second cycle of nivolumab. The sequence came from a human donor with classical Hodgkin lymphoma. This chain links TRBV10-3 with TRBJ1-1; D not certain. CDR3 loop: CAISDPARKTEAFF. The CDR3 nucleotides read TGTGCCATCAGTGACCCGGCCAGAAAAACTGAAGCTTTCTTT.